The rows below give T cell receptor beta chains drawn from one sample of a study of OX40 agonist ivuxolimab in advanced cancers. Some clones are missing from TCRdb's copy, which holds only in-frame ones; the method was immunoSEQ multiplex PCR. The sample has about 42,000 clones; approximately 86% are singletons. Sequencing was performed on CD4+ or CD8+ T cells sorted from blood, taken in a trial of the OX40 agonist ivuxolimab. These receptors all come from an adult with an advanced solid tumor such as melanoma, head and neck, liver or kidney cancer. Both conserved end residues are part of each CDR3. D genes are given only for firm matches. Some rows mark clone size as missing; the rest say once, few, many or name a class of expanded clone.

NA | 12 | TRBJ1-5 | TRBV27 | NA | TGTGCCAGCAGAAATAGCAATCAGCCCCAGCATTTT | CASRNSNQPQHF
NA | 14 | TRBJ1-1 | TRBV6-5 | NA | TGTGCCAGCAGTTACGAAGAGATGAACACTGAAGCTTTCTTT | CASSYEEMNTEAFF
NA | 15 | TRBJ1-1 | TRBV4-1 | NA | TGCGCCAGCAGCCAAGACCCCGGCCAGAACACTGAAGCTTTCTTT | CASSQDPGQNTEAFF
NA | 12 | TRBJ2-5 | TRBV27 | NA | TGTGCCAGCGGAAAGGGGGAGGAGACCCAGTACTTC | CASGKGEETQYF
NA | 14 | TRBJ2-3 | TRBV29-1 | NA | TGCAGCGTTGATCGCGGGTCTAGCACAGATACGCAGTATTTT | CSVDRGSSTDTQYF
NA | 13 | TRBJ1-1 | TRBV27 | NA | TGTGCCAGCGGCTATCCGGGGTTGACTGAAGCTTTCTTT | CASGYPGLTEAFF
NA | 17 | TRBJ2-2 | TRBV28 | NA | TGTGCCAGCAGTTCCCCCTACGCTAGCGAGAACACCGGGGAGCTGTTTTTT | CASSSPYASENTGELFF
NA | 15 | TRBJ2-1 | TRBV2 | TRBD2 | TGTGCCAGCAGTGTTCAGCGGGATGGGTACAATGAGCAGTTCTTC | CASSVQRDGYNEQFF
few | 14 | TRBJ1-2 | TRBV7-9 | TRBD1 | TGTGCCAGCAGCCCCGGACAGGGGGCGTTTGGCTACACCTTC | CASSPGQGAFGYTF
NA | 15 | TRBJ2-7 | TRBV7-6 | NA | TGTGCCAGCAGCTTAGGCGAGGTTAGCTCCTACGAGCAGTACTTC | CASSLGEVSSYEQYF
NA | 12 | TRBJ2-7 | TRBV30 | NA | TGTGCCTGGAGTGTAGGGGCTTACGAGCAGTACTTC | CAWSVGAYEQYF
NA | 16 | TRBJ2-3 | TRBV9 | NA | TGTGCCAGCAGCGCCGGAGGCGGCGGACTCACAGATACGCAGTATTTT | CASSAGGGGLTDTQYF
NA | 12 | TRBJ1-6 | TRBV11-2 | NA | TGTGCCAGCAGCTCGACCCCCGGACCCCTCCACTTT | CASSSTPGPLHF
NA | 15 | TRBJ1-6 | TRBV6-5 | NA | TGTGCCAGCAGACCACCAGGGGTCTATAATTCACCCCTCCACTTT | CASRPPGVYNSPLHF
NA | 13 | TRBJ1-1 | TRBV9 | NA | TGTGCCAGCAGTGCCGTGGAAGGCACTGAAGCTTTCTTT | CASSAVEGTEAFF
NA | 11 | TRBJ2-1 | TRBV5-1 | NA | TGCGCCAGCAGCTCGACAGGTGAGCAGTTCTTC | CASSSTGEQFF
NA | 17 | TRBJ2-1 | TRBV7-9 | NA | TGTGCCAGCAGCTTATTGGGCCAGGGCAGCTCCTACAATGAGCAGTTCTTC | CASSLLGQGSSYNEQFF
NA | 14 | TRBJ2-1 | TRBV7-8 | NA | TGTGCCAGCAGCCCTTTAGGGGGGGGAGGTGAGCAGTTCTTC | CASSPLGGGGEQFF
NA | 14 | TRBJ2-3 | TRBV5-1 | NA | TGCGCCAGCAGCTCGGACGGACGCACAGATACGCAGTATTTT | CASSSDGRTDTQYF
NA | 12 | TRBJ2-2 | TRBV9 | NA | TGTGCCAGCAGCGTGGGGTCCGGGGAGCTGTTTTTT | CASSVGSGELFF
NA | 15 | TRBJ2-1 | TRBV5-8 | TRBD2 | TGTGCCAGCAGCTACGGGACTAGCGGAGCTAGTGAGCAGTTCTTC | CASSYGTSGASEQFF
NA | 12 | TRBJ2-7 | TRBV7-3 | NA | TGTGCCAGCAGCCCGGACGGGTACGAGCAGTACTTC | CASSPDGYEQYF
medium-sized | 16 | TRBJ2-7 | TRBV7-9 | NA | TGTGCCAGCAGCTCTATAGGCAGAGGGGGCTCCTACGAGCAGTACTTC | CASSSIGRGGSYEQYF
NA | 15 | TRBJ2-7 | TRBV4-1 | TRBD2 | TGCGCCAGCAGCCCTCGGACTAGCGGGAGAGACGAGCAGTACTTC | CASSPRTSGRDEQYF
once | 13 | TRBJ1-1 | TRBV5-1 | NA | TGCGCCAGCAGCTTTCAGGGTACCACTGAAGCTTTCTTT | CASSFQGTTEAFF
NA | 14 | TRBJ2-2 | TRBV15 | NA | TGTGCCACCAGCAGAGAACGGGACACCGGGGAGCTGTTTTTT | CATSRERDTGELFF
NA | 15 | TRBJ2-5 | TRBV5-4 | NA | TGTGCCAGCAGCTGGTGGTCGGGGGCAGGGGAGACCCAGTACTTC | CASSWWSGAGETQYF
few | 15 | TRBJ1-5 | TRBV6-6 | NA | TGTGCCAGCAGTCACCCGGGACATATTAATCAGCCCCAGCATTTT | CASSHPGHINQPQHF
NA | 15 | TRBJ2-5 | TRBV7-6 | NA | TGTGCCAGCAGCTTAGGTCCCGGCCCCCAAGAGACCCAGTACTTC | CASSLGPGPQETQYF